Listed below are T cell receptor beta chains from one sample, sequenced in a study of PD-1 blockade in classical Hodgkin lymphoma. Clones were sequenced by immunoSEQ multiplex PCR, and TCRdb holds only the in-frame ones, with some missing. The sample holds over 85,000 clones, about four fifths seen once. The sequenced sample was peripheral blood mononuclear cells (PBMCs), obtained before the second cycle of nivolumab. These receptors originate from a human donor with classical Hodgkin lymphoma. Both conserved end residues are trimmed from each CDR3. Fields, in order: CDR3 length, J gene, clone size, V gene, CDR3 protein. Where a row states a size, it is once, few, many or the class of an expanded clone; other rows omit it.

11	TRBJ2-2	-	TRBV2	ASSVKVDGELF
11	TRBJ2-7	-	TRBV7-2	ASSLVDSYEQY
12	TRBJ1-2	-	TRBV30	AWKGRQGLDGYT
11	TRBJ1-1	-	TRBV5-1	ASSLQQDTEAF
13	TRBJ2-1	few	TRBV11-3	ASSSNSGRLNEQF
12	TRBJ2-7	-	TRBV28	ASSLSSGLYEQY
12	TRBJ1-3	-	TRBV7-9	ASGTGASGNTIY
11	TRBJ1-5	-	TRBV6-5	ASSRAVNQPQH
14	TRBJ2-3	few	TRBV5-1	ASSSLAGAGTDTQY
10	TRBJ2-7	-	TRBV10-3	AIRGLANEQY
12	TRBJ2-2	-	TRBV11-3	ASSSQENTGELF
13	TRBJ2-1	-	TRBV28	ASSSGAPSYNEQF
14	TRBJ2-2	-	TRBV4-2	ASSQGEGHNTGELF
13	TRBJ2-2	-	TRBV19	ASTPRPRVPGELF
12	TRBJ2-7	many	TRBV12-5	ASGPPGTGEKQY
13	TRBJ1-4	many	TRBV5-6	ASSLVGRTNEKLF
14	TRBJ1-1	-	TRBV7-9	ASSLGMFGGWTEAF
12	TRBJ1-1	-	TRBV19	ASSLSAWMPEAF
10	TRBJ1-2	once	TRBV7-9	ASSTQGQGYT
14	TRBJ2-1	once	TRBV11-2	ASSLLSWRAYNEQF
12	TRBJ2-7	-	TRBV18	ASSTGGLSYEQY
12	TRBJ2-2	-	TRBV30	ASIPQGISGELF
19	TRBJ2-3	-	TRBV9	ASSAQPTTSGRAFPTDTQY
12	TRBJ2-7	-	TRBV6-1	ASSARDRGYEQY
12	TRBJ1-2	-	TRBV4-2	ASSQDDRVGGYT
14	TRBJ1-5	-	TRBV2	ASSEMGWARNQPQH
12	TRBJ2-4	-	TRBV7-9	ASSSRGGSDIQY
12	TRBJ1-4	-	TRBV7-9	ASSLVRDNEKLF
15	TRBJ1-5	-	TRBV27	ASRAGTHFYSNQPQH
16	TRBJ1-1	-	TRBV5-4	ASRWGGTGRDERTEAF
12	TRBJ2-7	-	TRBV9	ASSVGGLNYEQY
13	TRBJ2-1	-	TRBV7-9	ASSFLETAYNEQF
15	TRBJ2-2	-	TRBV5-1	ASSSQVGTSSTGELF
13	TRBJ1-3	-	TRBV5-4	ASSFDRGLGNTIY
11	TRBJ1-1	once	TRBV29-1	SVDQGSNTEAF
14	TRBJ2-1	-	TRBV6-5	ASSYSGLAGPNEQF
14	TRBJ1-1	-	TRBV7-9	ASSPRTGGMNTEAF
13	TRBJ2-1	-	TRBV5-1	ASKTGTGGGNEQF
13	TRBJ2-2	-	TRBV11-3	ASSLGQGFTGELF
11	TRBJ2-7	-	TRBV5-1	ASSQDRVNEQY
14	TRBJ2-1	-	TRBV6-5	ASSSWTSGRGNEQF